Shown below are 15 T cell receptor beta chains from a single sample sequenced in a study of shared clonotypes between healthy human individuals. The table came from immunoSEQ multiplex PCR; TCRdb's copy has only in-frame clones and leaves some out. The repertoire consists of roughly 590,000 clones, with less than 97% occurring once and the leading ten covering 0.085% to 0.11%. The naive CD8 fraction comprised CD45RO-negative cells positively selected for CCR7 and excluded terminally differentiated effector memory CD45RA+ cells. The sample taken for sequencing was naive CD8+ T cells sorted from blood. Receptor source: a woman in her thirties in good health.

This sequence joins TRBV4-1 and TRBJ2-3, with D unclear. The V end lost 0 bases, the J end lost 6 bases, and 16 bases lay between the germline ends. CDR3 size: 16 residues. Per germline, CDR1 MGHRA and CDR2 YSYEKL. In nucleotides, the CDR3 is TGCGCCAGCAGCCAAGATCCCCTAGTCACCATGGATACGCAGTATTTT. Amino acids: CASSQDPLVTMDTQYF.

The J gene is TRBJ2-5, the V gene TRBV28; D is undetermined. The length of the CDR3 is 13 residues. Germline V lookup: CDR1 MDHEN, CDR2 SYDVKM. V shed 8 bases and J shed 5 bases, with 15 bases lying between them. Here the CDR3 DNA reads TGTGCCAGCGTCCTCAACGCCCAGGAGACCCAGTACTTC. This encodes CASVLNAQETQYF. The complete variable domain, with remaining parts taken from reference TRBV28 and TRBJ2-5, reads DVKVTQSSRYLVKRTGEKVFLECVQDMDHENMFWYRQDPGLGLRLIYFSYDVKMKEKGDIPEGYSVSREKKERFSLILESASTNQTSMYLCASVLNAQETQYFGPGTRLLVL.

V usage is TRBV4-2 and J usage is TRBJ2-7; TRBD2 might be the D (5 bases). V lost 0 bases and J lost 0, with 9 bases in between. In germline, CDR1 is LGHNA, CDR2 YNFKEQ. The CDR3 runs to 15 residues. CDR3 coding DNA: TGTGCCAGCAGCCAAGATCCGGGGAGCTCCTACGAGCAGTACTTC. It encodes CASSQDPGSSYEQYF.

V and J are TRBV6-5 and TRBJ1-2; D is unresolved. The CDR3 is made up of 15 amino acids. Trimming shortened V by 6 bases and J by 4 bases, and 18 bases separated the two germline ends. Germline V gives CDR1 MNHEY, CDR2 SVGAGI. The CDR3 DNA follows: TGTGCCAGCAGCCGCTCGGCGTTTGAGGGCTATGGCTACACCTTC. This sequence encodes CASSRSAFEGYGYTF.

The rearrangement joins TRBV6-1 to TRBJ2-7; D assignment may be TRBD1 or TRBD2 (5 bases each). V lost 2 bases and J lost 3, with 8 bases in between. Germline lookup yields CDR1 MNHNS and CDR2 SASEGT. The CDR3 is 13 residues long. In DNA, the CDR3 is TGTGCCAGCAGTGAATGGGACCGCTACGAGCAGTACTTC. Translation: CASSEWDRYEQYF.

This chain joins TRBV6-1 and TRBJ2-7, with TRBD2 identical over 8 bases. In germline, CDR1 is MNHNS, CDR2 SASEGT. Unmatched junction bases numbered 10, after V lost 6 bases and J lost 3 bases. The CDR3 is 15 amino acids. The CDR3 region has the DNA TGTGCCAGCAGGGATTTAGCGGGACCTCTCTACGAGCAGTACTTC. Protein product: CASRDLAGPLYEQYF.

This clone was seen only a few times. This CDR3 reads CSVGRGGNEKLFF. CDR3 nucleotides: TGCAGCGTGGGAAGGGGGGGAAATGAAAAACTGTTTTTT. The rearrangement links TRBV29-1 to TRBJ1-4; the D gene is possibly TRBD1 (6 bases). CDR1 SQVTM and CDR2 ANQGSEA come from the germline V gene. This CDR3 comprises 13 residues. Trimming removed 6 bases from V and 5 bases from J, with 13 bases in between.

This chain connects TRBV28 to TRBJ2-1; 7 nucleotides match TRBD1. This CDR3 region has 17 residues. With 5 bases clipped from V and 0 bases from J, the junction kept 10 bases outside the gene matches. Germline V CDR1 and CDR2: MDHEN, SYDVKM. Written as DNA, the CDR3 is TGTGCCAGCAGTCCCTCATTACAGGGGTCCTCCTACAATGAGCAGTTCTTC. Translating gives CASSPSLQGSSYNEQFF.

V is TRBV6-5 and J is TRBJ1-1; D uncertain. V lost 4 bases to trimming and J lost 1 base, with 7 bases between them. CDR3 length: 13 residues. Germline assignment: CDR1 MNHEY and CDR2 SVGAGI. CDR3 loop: CASSSEPNTEAFF. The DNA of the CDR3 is TGTGCCAGCAGTTCGGAGCCGAACACTGAAGCTTTCTTT.

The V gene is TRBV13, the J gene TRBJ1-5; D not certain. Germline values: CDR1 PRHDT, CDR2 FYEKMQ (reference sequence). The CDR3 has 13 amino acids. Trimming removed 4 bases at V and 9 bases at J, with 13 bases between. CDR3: CASSSSPSGPQHF. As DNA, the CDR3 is TGTGCCAGCAGCTCCTCCCCGTCCGGGCCCCAGCATTTT. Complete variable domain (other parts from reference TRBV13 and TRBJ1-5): AAGVIQSPRHLIKEKRETATLKCYPIPRHDTVYWYQQGPGQDPQFLISFYEKMQSDKGSIPDRFSAQQFSDYHSELNMSSLELGDSALYFCASSSSPSGPQHFGDGTRLSIL.

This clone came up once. This chain's CDR3 is CASSSRLAGGHLDTQYF. CDR3 nucleotides: TGTGCCAGCAGTTCCCGGCTAGCGGGAGGGCATCTAGATACGCAGTATTTT. V and J are TRBV27 and TRBJ2-3, with TRBD2 identical over 12 bases. The CDR3 loop spans 17 amino acids. Unmatched junction bases numbered 10, after V lost 4 bases and J lost 5 bases. The germline gives CDR1 MNHEY, CDR2 SMNVEV (reference sequence).

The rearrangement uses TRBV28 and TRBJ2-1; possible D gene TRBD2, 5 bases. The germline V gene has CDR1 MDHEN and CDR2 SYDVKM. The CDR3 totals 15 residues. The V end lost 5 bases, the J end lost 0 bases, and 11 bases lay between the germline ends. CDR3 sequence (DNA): TGTGCCAGCAGTGTATCGGAGGCCTCCTACAATGAGCAGTTCTTC. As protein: CASSVSEASYNEQFF.

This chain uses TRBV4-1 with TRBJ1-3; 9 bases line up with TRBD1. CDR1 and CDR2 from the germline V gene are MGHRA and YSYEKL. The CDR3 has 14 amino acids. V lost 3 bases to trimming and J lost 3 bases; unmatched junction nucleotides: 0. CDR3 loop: CASSQGQGGNTIYF. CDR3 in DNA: TGCGCCAGCAGCCAGGGACAGGGTGGAAACACCATATATTTT.

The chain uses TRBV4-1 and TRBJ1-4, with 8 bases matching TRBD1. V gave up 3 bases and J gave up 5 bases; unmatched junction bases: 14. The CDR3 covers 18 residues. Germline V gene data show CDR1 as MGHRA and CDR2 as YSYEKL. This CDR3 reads CASSHFGQGQGGNEKLFF. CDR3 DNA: TGCGCCAGCAGCCACTTCGGACAGGGCCAGGGTGGAAATGAAAAACTGTTTTTT.

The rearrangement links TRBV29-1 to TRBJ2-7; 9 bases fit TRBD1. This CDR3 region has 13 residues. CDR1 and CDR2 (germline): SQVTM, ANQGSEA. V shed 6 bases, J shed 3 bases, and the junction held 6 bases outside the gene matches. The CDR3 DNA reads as TGCAGCGTCTCCGGGACAGGGCTCTACGAGCAGTACTTC. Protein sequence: CSVSGTGLYEQYF.